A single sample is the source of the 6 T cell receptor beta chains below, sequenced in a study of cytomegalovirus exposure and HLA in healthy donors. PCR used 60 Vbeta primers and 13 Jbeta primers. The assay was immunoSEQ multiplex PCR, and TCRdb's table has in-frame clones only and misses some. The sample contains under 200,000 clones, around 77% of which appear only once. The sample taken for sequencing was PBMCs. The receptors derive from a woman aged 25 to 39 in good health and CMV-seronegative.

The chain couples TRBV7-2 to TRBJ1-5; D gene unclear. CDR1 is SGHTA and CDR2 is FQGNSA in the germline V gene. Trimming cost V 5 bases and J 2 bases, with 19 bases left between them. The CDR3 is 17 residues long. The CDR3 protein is CASSQTPTGIGNQPQHF. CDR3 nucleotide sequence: TGTGCCAGCAGCCAGACACCGACGGGGATCGGCAATCAGCCCCAGCATTTT. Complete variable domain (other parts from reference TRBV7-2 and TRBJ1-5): GAGVSQSPSNKVTEKGKDVELRCDPISGHTALYWYRQSLGQGLEFLIYFQGNSAPDKSGLPSDRFSAERTGGSVSTLTIQRTQQEDSAVYLCASSQTPTGIGNQPQHFGDGTRLSIL.

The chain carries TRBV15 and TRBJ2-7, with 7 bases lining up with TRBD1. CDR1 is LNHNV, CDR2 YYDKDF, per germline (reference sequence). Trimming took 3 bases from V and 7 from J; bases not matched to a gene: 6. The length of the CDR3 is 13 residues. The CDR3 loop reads CATSSWTGEEQYF. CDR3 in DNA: TGTGCCACCAGCAGCTGGACAGGAGAAGAGCAGTACTTC.

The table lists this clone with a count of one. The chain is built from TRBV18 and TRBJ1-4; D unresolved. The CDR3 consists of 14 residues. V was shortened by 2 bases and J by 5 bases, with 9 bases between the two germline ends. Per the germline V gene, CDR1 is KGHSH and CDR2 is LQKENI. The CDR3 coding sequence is TGTGCCAGCTCACCATGGGCAGCAAATGAAAAACTGTTTTTT. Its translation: CASSPWAANEKLFF.

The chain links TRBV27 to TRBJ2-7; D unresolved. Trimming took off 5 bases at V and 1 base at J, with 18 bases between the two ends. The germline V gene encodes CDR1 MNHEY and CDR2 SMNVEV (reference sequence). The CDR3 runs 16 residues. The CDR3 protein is CASSPYSETPSYEQYF. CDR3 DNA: TGTGCCAGCAGTCCGTACAGTGAGACGCCTTCCTACGAGCAGTACTTC.

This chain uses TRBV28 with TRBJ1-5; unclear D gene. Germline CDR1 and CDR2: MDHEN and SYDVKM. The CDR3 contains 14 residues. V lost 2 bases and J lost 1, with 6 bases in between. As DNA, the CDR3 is TGTGCCAGCAGTTTACCGGGGAGCAATCAGCCCCAGCATTTT. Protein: CASSLPGSNQPQHF.

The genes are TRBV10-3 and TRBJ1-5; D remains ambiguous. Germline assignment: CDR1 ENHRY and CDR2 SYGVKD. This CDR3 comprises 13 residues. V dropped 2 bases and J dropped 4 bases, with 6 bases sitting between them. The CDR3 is CAISEEGNQPQHF. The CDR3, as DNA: TGTGCCATCAGTGAGGAGGGAAATCAGCCCCAGCATTTT.